A single sample gave rise to the 4 T cell receptor beta chains below, sequenced in a study of blood T cell repertoires in COVID-19 (dated by TCRdb to between 2020 and 2021). Library preparation employed the immunoSEQ multiplex PCR assay. TCRdb stores this immuneACCESS table with in-frame sequences only. Part of the clones is absent; in the studies checked, under half of the shortfall reflects unresolved V genes, and no reason is known for the rest. The sample table contains more than 80,000 clones; only one count was recorded for around 83% of them. The ten largest clonotypes hold approximately 2% of the sample. Input material: peripheral blood. The receptors come from a woman in her 70s with acute or convalescent COVID-19.

The chain carries TRBV28 and TRBJ2-1, with a tentative D call TRBD1 (6 bases). This CDR3 has 12 amino acids. CDR1 is MDHEN and CDR2 is SYDVKM in the germline V gene. The ends were cut back, 6 bases at V and 3 bases at J, with 6 bases in the middle. This CDR3 reads CASRDSYNEQFF. CDR3 nucleotides: TGTGCCAGCAGGGACAGCTACAATGAGCAGTTCTTC.

The chain recombines TRBV20-1 with TRBJ2-7, with TRBD1 matching over 7 bases. The CDR3 is 11 residues long. V lost 6 bases to trimming and J lost 5 bases; unmatched junction nucleotides: 4. Germline CDR1 reads DFQATT; CDR2 reads SNEGSKA (reference sequence). The CDR3: CSAGTADEQYF. The CDR3 DNA reads as TGCAGTGCCGGGACAGCCGACGAGCAGTACTTC.

The chain's CDR3 is CASIPIHQAPYGYTF. The CDR3, as DNA: TGTGCCAGCATCCCAATCCACCAGGCACCCTATGGCTACACCTTC. This chain connects TRBV28 to TRBJ1-2; the D is unclear. V was pared by 7 bases and J by 4 bases, with 19 bases between. CDR1 is MDHEN and CDR2 is SYDVKM in the germline V gene. The CDR3 is 15 residues long.

The chain couples TRBV19 to TRBJ2-7, with TRBD2 matching over 11 bases. The CDR3 runs to 17 residues. The V gene's germline CDR1 is LNHDA and CDR2 SQIVND (reference sequence). The CDR3 is CATSSGSGGESSYEQYF. CDR3 sequence (DNA): TGTGCTACCAGTAGTGGTAGCGGGGGGGAAAGCTCCTACGAGCAGTACTTC.